One sample yielded the 23 T cell receptor beta chains listed below, sequenced in a study of blood T cell repertoires in COVID-19. Repertoires were generated with immunoSEQ multiplex PCR, while TCRdb's copy carries only in-frame clones and drops some. The data contain around 260,000 clones, 87% of them seen just once; the ten biggest clones take up approximately 2.3%. The sample taken for sequencing was peripheral blood. These receptors all come from a woman between 45 and 60 years old with acute or convalescent COVID-19.

This clone was detected only once. The J gene is TRBJ2-3, the V gene TRBV18; tentative D call: TRBD2 (5 bases). The CDR3 is 15 amino acids. CDR1 and CDR2 (germline): KGHSH, LQKENI. Trimming cost V 0 bases and J 2 bases, with 9 bases left between them. This CDR3 is CASSPPADFTDTQYF. CDR3 DNA: TGTGCCAGCTCACCACCCGCGGACTTCACAGATACGCAGTATTTT.

The chain has TRBV19 and TRBJ2-5; D is possibly TRBD1 (5 bases). V lost 6 bases, J lost 5 bases, and 22 bases lay in between. This CDR3 region has 16 residues. Germline CDR1 reads LNHDA; CDR2 reads SQIVND (reference sequence). The chain's CDR3 is CASSLPRQSSRETQYF. The CDR3 DNA reads as TGTGCCAGTAGCCTTCCTCGACAGTCAAGTCGGGAGACCCAGTACTTC.

The chain has TRBV6-6 and TRBJ1-1; a weak D match, TRBD1 (6 bases). CDR1 is MNHNY, CDR2 SVGAGI, per germline (reference sequence). The CDR3 has 14 residues. V lost 2 bases and J lost 4, with 11 bases in between. CDR3 in DNA: TGTGCCAGCAGTTACATGGGGGGGGCCACTGAAGCTTTCTTT. It translates to CASSYMGGATEAFF.

This sequence joins TRBV4-1 and TRBJ2-7, with D uncertain. The CDR3 length is 15 residues. Germline CDR1 MGHRA, CDR2 YSYEKL. V was shortened by 4 bases and J by 4 bases, with 17 bases between the two germline ends. CDR3 bases: TGCGCCAGCAGCCGTTTAGCTGTCGATCTTTACGAGCAGTACTTC. Translated: CASSRLAVDLYEQYF.

The chain couples TRBV7-6 to TRBJ2-1, with 7 bases matching TRBD2. The V gene end was trimmed by 2 bases and the J gene end by 3 bases; junction bases not matched to a gene: 4. The CDR3 length is 15 residues. The germline V gene encodes CDR1 SGHVS and CDR2 FNYEAQ. In DNA, the CDR3 is TGTGCCAGCAGCTTACAAGCGGGGCTCTACAATGAGCAGTTCTTC. Encoded protein: CASSLQAGLYNEQFF.

CDR3 coding DNA: TGTGCCACCAGATCCCATGTGGGAGCGGAGCTGTTTTTT. It specifies CATRSHVGAELFF. The chain has TRBV24-1 and TRBJ2-2; D possibly corresponds to TRBD2 (5 bases). Germline CDR1 KGHDR, CDR2 SFDVKD. Trimming removed 7 bases from V and 10 bases from J, with 15 bases in between. The CDR3 length is 13 residues.

The chain carries TRBV28 and TRBJ1-4, with D maybe TRBD1 (6 bases). Germline V gives CDR1 MDHEN, CDR2 SYDVKM. V lost 2 bases and J 8 bases, leaving 12 bases between the germline ends. The CDR3 spans 14 residues. CDR3 in amino acids: CASSLAGVGEKLFF. The CDR3 region has the DNA TGTGCCAGCAGTTTAGCAGGGGTCGGCGAAAAACTGTTTTTT.

The chain links TRBV6-2 or TRBV6-3 to TRBJ2-7, with TRBD2 matching 9 bases. Germline trimming cut 2 bases from V and 4 bases from J; bases unmatched to any gene: 12. CDR3 length equals 17 residues. In germline, CDR1 is MNHEY, CDR2 SVGEGT. The CDR3 is CASSYAAGGWGKYEQYF. CDR3 DNA sequence: TGTGCCAGCAGTTACGCCGCGGGAGGGTGGGGAAAATACGAGCAGTACTTC.

This clone was counted once. J is TRBJ1-1 and V is TRBV9; D is undetermined. Germline CDR1 SGDLS, CDR2 YYNGEE. The V and J ends lost 3 bases and 8 bases respectively, with 14 bases between them. This CDR3 contains 13 residues. In nucleotides, the CDR3 is TGTGCCAGCAGCGCCGGAGGTGTGGGAGAAGCTTTCTTT. This encodes CASSAGGVGEAFF. Using reference TRBV9 and TRBJ1-1 for the parts outside the CDR3, the full variable domain is DSGVTQTPKHLITATGQRVTLRCSPRSGDLSVYWYQQSLDQGLQFLIQYYNGEERAKGNILERFSAQQFPDLHSELNLSSLELGDSALYFCASSAGGVGEAFFGQGTRLTVV.

V gene TRBV5-3 combines with J gene TRBJ2-7; weak D call: TRBD1 (6 bases). TRBV5-3 is an ORF; its function is uncertain. V shed 1 base and J shed 0 bases, with 14 bases lying between them. The CDR3 is 16 residues long. The CDR3 DNA follows: TGTGCCAGAAGCTTGTCACACAGAGGGGGCTCCTACGAGCAGTACTTC. It encodes CARSLSHRGGSYEQYF.

The chain joins TRBV4-1 to TRBJ2-1; unclear D gene. CDR3 length: 13 residues. Per germline, CDR1 MGHRA and CDR2 YSYEKL. V dropped 3 bases and J dropped 8 bases, with 11 bases sitting between them. This CDR3 reads CASSHGHSDEQFF. CDR3 bases: TGCGCCAGCAGCCATGGTCACTCGGATGAGCAGTTCTTC.

The rearrangement uses TRBV6-2 or TRBV6-3 and TRBJ1-1, with TRBD1 matching over 8 bases. The CDR3 has 12 amino acids. Germline V gives CDR1 MNHEY, CDR2 SVGEGT. The ends lost 6 bases at V and 9 bases at J; junction bases unmatched: 6. The CDR3 sequence is CASSPGGSQAFF. Here the CDR3 DNA reads TGTGCCAGCAGCCCAGGGGGCTCGCAAGCTTTCTTT.

V and J are TRBV7-3 and TRBJ2-1; 8 nucleotides align to TRBD2. CDR3 length equals 15 residues. V shed 3 bases, J shed 4 bases, and the junction held 5 bases outside the gene matches. Germline V gives CDR1 SGHTA, CDR2 FQGTGA. CDR3 nucleotide sequence: TGTGCCAGCAGCTTGGACGGGAGGGAGTACAATGAGCAGTTCTTC. It yields the protein CASSLDGREYNEQFF.

A single count supports this clone. The chain joins TRBV28 to TRBJ2-6; maybe TRBD1 (5 bases). The CDR3 length is 16 residues. V lost 4 bases and J 2 bases, leaving 12 bases between the germline ends. CDR1 MDHEN and CDR2 SYDVKM come from the germline V gene. In DNA form, the CDR3 reads TGTGCCAGCAGTTCCTCAGGGTTCGCTGGGGCCAACGTCCTGACTTTC. Its translation is CASSSSGFAGANVLTF.

This sequence joins TRBV7-2 and TRBJ2-3; unclear D gene. V was clipped by 5 bases and J by 10 bases, with 13 bases between them. There are 12 residues in the CDR3. CDR1 is SGHTA, CDR2 FQGNSA, per germline. CDR3 DNA: TGTGCCAGCAGCGCATATAGCTCGGCGCAGTATTTT. Protein product: CASSAYSSAQYF.

This chain connects TRBV5-1 to TRBJ2-3, with TRBD2 matching over 7 bases. The CDR3 is 16 residues long. Trimming took 0 bases from V and 4 from J; bases not matched to a gene: 8. CDR1 and CDR2 from the germline V gene are SGHRS and YFSETQ. The CDR3 spells CASSLVSMRESDTQYF. CDR3 DNA sequence: TGCGCCAGCAGCTTGGTTAGTATGCGGGAGTCAGATACGCAGTATTTT. Supplemented by reference TRBV5-1 and TRBJ2-3, the full variable domain reads KAGVTQTPRYLIKTRGQQVTLSCSPISGHRSVSWYQQTPGQGLQFLFEYFSETQRNKGNFPGRFSGRQFSNSRSEMNVSTLELGDSALYLCASSLVSMRESDTQYFGPGTRLTVL.

This chain connects TRBV6-5 to TRBJ2-7; 12 bases are shared with TRBD1. Trimming at V came to 1 base and at J to 5 bases, leaving 6 bases not matched to a gene. The CDR3 has 16 residues. CDR1 is MNHEY, CDR2 SVGAGI, per germline. For the CDR3, the DNA is TGTGCCAGCAGTTACTTCGGGACAGGGGGCCCCAACGAGCAGTACTTC. Encoded protein: CASSYFGTGGPNEQYF.

The gene calls are TRBV7-9 and TRBJ1-2, with 8 bases fitting TRBD1. The CDR3 contains 16 residues. CDR1 and CDR2 from the germline V gene are SEHNR and FQNEAQ (reference sequence). The ends lost 4 bases at V and 4 bases at J; junction bases unmatched: 11. As DNA, the CDR3 is TGTGCCAGCAGCTCCGGTCGGACAGGGCAAGGCTATGGCTACACCTTC. This sequence encodes CASSSGRTGQGYGYTF.

This chain connects TRBV5-4 to TRBJ2-1; D possibly corresponds to TRBD2 (5 bases). CDR1 and CDR2 from the germline V gene are SGHNT and YYREEE (reference sequence). The CDR3 consists of 14 residues. Between the trimmed V and J ends, which lost 4 bases and 2 bases, there was a span of 10 bases. This CDR3 is CASSPPGAYNEQFF. CDR3 sequence (DNA): TGTGCCAGCAGCCCCCCCGGGGCCTACAATGAGCAGTTCTTC.

This chain links TRBV9 with TRBJ2-1, with a possible D match to TRBD2 (5 bases). The CDR3 covers 16 residues. The V and J ends lost 0 bases and 0 bases respectively, with 10 bases between them. Germline lookup yields CDR1 SGDLS and CDR2 YYNGEE. The CDR3 loop reads CASSVDLRGSYNEQFF. The CDR3 nucleotides are TGTGCCAGCAGCGTAGATCTCCGGGGCTCCTACAATGAGCAGTTCTTC.

This sequence joins TRBV9 and TRBJ2-1, with 8 bases identical to TRBD2. V trimming: 5 bases; J trimming: 9 bases; junction bases outside the gene matches: 22. The CDR3 is 18 amino acids. Germline loops: CDR1 SGDLS, CDR2 YYNGEE. As DNA, the CDR3 is TGTGCCAGCAGTAAAAAGGGCCGGGGGGGCCTCTACAATAGTGAGCAGTTCTTC. This codes for CASSKKGRGGLYNSEQFF.

The chain couples TRBV11-2 to TRBJ2-1, with no clear D. Germline CDR1 SGHAT, CDR2 FQNNGV. V shed 1 base and J shed 0 bases, with 7 bases lying between them. This CDR3 is built from 15 residues. CDR3 sequence (DNA): TGTGCCAGCAGCTTAGCGGGTAGCTCCTACAATGAGCAGTTCTTC. Amino acids: CASSLAGSSYNEQFF.

This chain uses TRBV27 with TRBJ1-5; D possibly corresponds to TRBD1 (6 bases). Trimming shortened V by 3 bases and J by 3 bases, and 12 bases separated the two germline ends. The germline V gene has CDR1 MNHEY and CDR2 SMNVEV (reference sequence). The CDR3 has 15 residues. The DNA for the CDR3 is TGTGCCAGCAGTTTTCGGCCGGGACACAATCAGCCCCAGCATTTT. Its protein is CASSFRPGHNQPQHF.